These T cell receptor beta chains were read from a single sample in a study of T cells in localized non-small cell lung cancer. Generated by immunoSEQ multiplex PCR, the TCRdb table keeps only in-frame clones and is missing some. The sample includes approximately 40,000 clones, around 88% of them seen just once. The sample was peripheral blood, taken before any cancer treatment. These TCRs come from a man aged 35 to 69 with stage I lung adenocarcinoma. CDR3s include the opening cysteine and the closing phenylalanine or tryptophan. A D gene is named only where the DNA matches it firmly. Not every row has a clone size; where given, it reads once, few, many or a size class.

>.|.|TRBV7-2|TRBJ2-2
TGTGCCAGCAGCCCCCGCGCAGGGAAATACGGGGAGCTGTTTTTT
CASSPRAGKYGELFF
>TRBD2|.|TRBV10-2|TRBJ2-1
TGCGCCAGCACCGTAGCTAGCGGGATTTACAATGAGCAGTTCTTC
CASTVASGIYNEQFF
>.|.|TRBV11-1|TRBJ2-1
TGTGCCAGCAGCTCCTTACAGAATGAGCAGTTCTTC
CASSSLQNEQFF
>TRBD2|.|TRBV5-1|TRBJ2-7
TGCGCCAGCAGCTTGGACGGGACTAGCGTCCACGAGCAGTACTTC
CASSLDGTSVHEQYF
>.|.|TRBV5-4|TRBJ1-1
TGTGCCAGCAGCTTCGGTGGGAGGGGAAAGGTTGAAGCTTTCTTT
CASSFGGRGKVEAFF
>.|.|TRBV5-1|TRBJ2-5
TGCGCCAGCAGCTTGAGCAGAAAAGAGACCCAGTACTTC
CASSLSRKETQYF
>.|.|TRBV30|TRBJ2-3
TGTGCCTGGAGTCTTACGTCTAGCGGCACAGATACGCAGTATTTT
CAWSLTSSGTDTQYF
>.|.|TRBV5-6|TRBJ2-7
TGTGCCAGCAGCTTGATGGGTTTCGAGCAGTACTTC
CASSLMGFEQYF
>TRBD1|few|TRBV5-6|TRBJ1-4
TGTGCCAGCGGTAACAGGGGTGAAAAACTGTTTTTT
CASGNRGEKLFF
>.|.|TRBV7-9|TRBJ2-5
TGTGCCAGCAGCTTAGGGAATAGGGAAGAGACCCAGTACTTC
CASSLGNREETQYF
>.|.|TRBV28|TRBJ2-2
TGTGCCAGCAGTTTGGCAGGGAACACCGGGGAGCTGTTTTTT
CASSLAGNTGELFF
>TRBD1|few|TRBV5-1|TRBJ2-1
TGCGCCAGCAGCTACATCACAGGGGTAGGCCTCTACAATGAGCAGTTCTTC
CASSYITGVGLYNEQFF
>.|.|TRBV6-5|TRBJ1-5
TGTGCCAGCACCCCAACCTACAGGGTGGATCAGCCCCAGCATTTT
CASTPTYRVDQPQHF
>.|.|TRBV7-3|TRBJ1-3
TGTGCCAGCAGCTTAACAGGGTCTGGAAACACCATATATTTT
CASSLTGSGNTIYF
>TRBD1|.|TRBV7-6|TRBJ2-5
TGTGCCAGCAGCTTAATAACAGGGGGCGGCCAAGAGACCCAGTACTTC
CASSLITGGGQETQYF
>.|.|TRBV11-2|TRBJ2-1
TGTGCCAGCAGCTTAGAGCCTGGAGGACACGGGCAGTTCTTC
CASSLEPGGHGQFF
>TRBD1|.|TRBV7-3|TRBJ2-1
TGTGCCAGCAGCTCAAAAGGGGGCGGTTTTGGGGTAACCTACAATGAGCAGTTCTTC
CASSSKGGGFGVTYNEQFF
>TRBD1|.|TRBV28|TRBJ2-1
TGTGCCAGCAGGTCAGGGGGTAGCTCCTACAATGAGCAGTTCTTC
CASRSGGSSYNEQFF
>TRBD2|.|TRBV19|TRBJ2-7
TGTGCCAGTAGTATATCTTTAGCGGGAGGATATTACTTC
CASSISLAGGYYF
>.|.|TRBV7-3|TRBJ2-7
TGTGCCAGCAGCCAAAGTGTGGAGGGAGAGCAGTACTTC
CASSQSVEGEQYF
>.|.|TRBV2|TRBJ2-7
TGTGCCAGCAGCCTTCTCGCCTTAACCTACGAGCAGTACTTC
CASSLLALTYEQYF
>.|.|TRBV28|TRBJ2-2
TGTGCCAGCTTAAGGGGACGGCCGAACACCGGGGAGCTGTTTTTT
CASLRGRPNTGELFF
>.|.|TRBV27|TRBJ2-1
TGTGCCAGCAGTTCCTTTGGCGGGAACCTCTACAATGAGCAGTTCTTC
CASSSFGGNLYNEQFF
>.|.|TRBV27|TRBJ2-1
TGTGCCAGCAGTGTCGGGGGTCCCTCCTACAATGAGCAGTTCTTC
CASSVGGPSYNEQFF
>.|.|TRBV20-1|TRBJ2-1
TGCAGGACTAGGGCCTACAATGAGCAGTTCTTC
CRTRAYNEQFF
>TRBD1|.|TRBV4-3|TRBJ1-2
TGCGCCAGCAGCCGGACGGACAGGGGAGGAGGCTACACCTTC
CASSRTDRGGGYTF
>.|.|TRBV27|TRBJ1-5
TGTGCCTCAATACCTAGCAATCAGCCCCAGCATTTT
CASIPSNQPQHF
>TRBD1|once|TRBV18|TRBJ2-3
TGTGCCAGCTCACCACGGACAGGGGGTCAAGATACGCAGTATTTT
CASSPRTGGQDTQYF
>TRBD2|.|TRBV7-8|TRBJ2-7
TGTGCCAGCAGCTTCCTTAGCGGGAGGGGGTACGAGCAGTACTTC
CASSFLSGRGYEQYF
>TRBD2|.|TRBV18|TRBJ2-7
TGTGCCAGCTCACCACCTGGCGGGGGAAGGGGTAGCGAGCAGTACTTC
CASSPPGGGRGSEQYF
>.|.|TRBV19|TRBJ1-1
TGTGCCAGTAGTCAATCGGGGGGGAACACTGAAGCTTTCTTT
CASSQSGGNTEAFF
>.|.|TRBV28|TRBJ1-2
TGTGCCAGCAGTTTGCTAGACACGTTATATGGCTACACCTTC
CASSLLDTLYGYTF
>.|.|TRBV18|TRBJ2-7
TGTGCCAGCTCACGGGCGCAGTCCTACGAGCAGTACTTC
CASSRAQSYEQYF
>.|few|TRBV2|TRBJ1-2
TGTGCCAGCGGCCAGAGTAACTATGGCTACACCTTC
CASGQSNYGYTF
>.|.|TRBV5-1|TRBJ2-3
TGCGCCAGCAGCTTGGGACTGAGCACAGATACGCAGTATTTT
CASSLGLSTDTQYF
>TRBD1|.|TRBV7-2|TRBJ2-7
TGTGCCAGCAGCGAGGGACAGACCTACGAGCAGTACTTC
CASSEGQTYEQYF
>TRBD2|.|TRBV6-1|TRBJ2-7
TGTGCCAGCAGTGATGGCGCTAGCGGGAGCGGGCAGTACTTC
CASSDGASGSGQYF
>.|once|TRBV15|TRBJ2-7
TGTGCCACCAGCAGGGAACGAGGGGGGACCTACGAGCAGTACTTC
CATSRERGGTYEQYF
>.|.|TRBV4-2|TRBJ1-5
TGTGCCAGCAGCCAAGATCGTCTGAATCAGCCCCAGCATTTT
CASSQDRLNQPQHF
>TRBD2|.|TRBV5-8|TRBJ2-4
TGTGCCAGCAGCACCCAGCGGGAGGGAGAAAACATTCAGTACTTC
CASSTQREGENIQYF
>TRBD2|.|TRBV7-2|TRBJ2-2
TGTGCCAGCAGAGGGGAGGGTATTTCCGGGGAGCTGTTTTTT
CASRGEGISGELFF
>TRBD2|.|TRBV5-1|TRBJ2-3
TGCGCCAGCAGCTTAGGACTAGCGGGATTGTCAGATACGCAGTATTTT
CASSLGLAGLSDTQYF
>TRBD1|.|TRBV28|TRBJ1-2
TGTGCCAGCAGTTTATTAGGTAAAAACTCCAGGGGGCGCGGCTACACCTTC
CASSLLGKNSRGRGYTF
>TRBD2|.|TRBV7-2|TRBJ2-5
TGTGCCAGCAGCCTCCGGCTAGCGGGAGGGCAAGAGACCCAGTACTTC
CASSLRLAGGQETQYF
>.|.|TRBV7-6|TRBJ1-3
TGTGCCGGCTCATCGCCGAGCTCTGGAAACACCATATATTTT
CAGSSPSSGNTIYF
>.|.|TRBV6-5|TRBJ1-5
TGTGCCAGCAGTTCAATAGGCACGGGTGGGCCCCAGCATTTT
CASSSIGTGGPQHF
>.|once|TRBV28|TRBJ2-7
TGTGCCAGCAGTTCTGACCTGTTCCTCCCCGAGCAGTACTTC
CASSSDLFLPEQYF
>TRBD1|.|TRBV23-1|TRBJ2-7
TGCGCCAAGCGGACAGGGCCTTTCCACGAGCAGTACTTC
CAKRTGPFHEQYF
>.|.|TRBV2|TRBJ2-7
TGTGCCAGCAGTGATACCTTGGGCTACGAGCAGTACTTC
CASSDTLGYEQYF
>.|.|TRBV5-1|TRBJ2-1
TGCGCCAGCAGCTTACAGGGTTATGAGCAGTTCTTC
CASSLQGYEQFF
>TRBD1|.|TRBV5-4|TRBJ1-3
TGTGCCAGCAGCCGACAGGGGGCAACTGGAAACACCATATATTTT
CASSRQGATGNTIYF